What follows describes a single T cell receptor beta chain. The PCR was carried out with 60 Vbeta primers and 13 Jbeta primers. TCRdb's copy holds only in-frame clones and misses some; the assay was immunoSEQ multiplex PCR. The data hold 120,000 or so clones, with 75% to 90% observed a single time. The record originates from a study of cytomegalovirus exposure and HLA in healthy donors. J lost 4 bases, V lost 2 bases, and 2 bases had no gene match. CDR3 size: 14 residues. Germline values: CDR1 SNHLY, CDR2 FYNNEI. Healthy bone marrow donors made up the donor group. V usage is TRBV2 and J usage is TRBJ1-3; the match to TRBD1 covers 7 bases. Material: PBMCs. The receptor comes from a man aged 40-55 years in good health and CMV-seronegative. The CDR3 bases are TGTGCCAGCAGTGAAAGGGGGCCGGGAAACACCATATATTTT. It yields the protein CASSERGPGNTIYF.